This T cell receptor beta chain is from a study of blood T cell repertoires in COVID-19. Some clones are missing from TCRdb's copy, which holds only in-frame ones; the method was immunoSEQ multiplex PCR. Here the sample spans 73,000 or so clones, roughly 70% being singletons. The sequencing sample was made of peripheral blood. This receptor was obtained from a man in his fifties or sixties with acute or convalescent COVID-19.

The CDR3 spells CASSSGLAGGETQYF. CDR3 bases: TGTGCCAGCTCCTCCGGACTAGCGGGGGGGGAGACCCAGTACTTC. This chain uses TRBV11-1 with TRBJ2-5, with 15 positions matching TRBD2. Germline lookup yields CDR1 SGHAT and CDR2 FQDESV (reference sequence). The CDR3 has 15 amino acids. V lost 8 bases, J lost 5 bases, and 6 bases stayed unmatched.